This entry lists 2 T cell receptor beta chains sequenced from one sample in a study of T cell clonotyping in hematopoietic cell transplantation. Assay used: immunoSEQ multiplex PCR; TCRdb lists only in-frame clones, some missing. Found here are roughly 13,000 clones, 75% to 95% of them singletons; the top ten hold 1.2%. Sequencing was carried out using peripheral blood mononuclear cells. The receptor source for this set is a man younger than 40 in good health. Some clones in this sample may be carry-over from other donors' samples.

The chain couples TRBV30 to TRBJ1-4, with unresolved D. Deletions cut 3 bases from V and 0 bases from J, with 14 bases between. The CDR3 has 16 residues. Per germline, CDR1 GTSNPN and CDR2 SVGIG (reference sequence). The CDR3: CAWRSKQDATNEKLFF. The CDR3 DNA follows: TGTGCCTGGAGGTCCAAGCAGGACGCAACTAATGAAAAACTGTTTTTT.

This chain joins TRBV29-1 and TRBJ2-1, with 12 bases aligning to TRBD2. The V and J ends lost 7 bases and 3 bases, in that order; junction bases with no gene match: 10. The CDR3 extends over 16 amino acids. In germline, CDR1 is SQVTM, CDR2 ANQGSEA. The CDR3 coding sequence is TGCAGCGCCACCGGGACTAGCGGGTTCGGCTACAATGAGCAGTTCTTC. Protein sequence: CSATGTSGFGYNEQFF.